Below, one T cell receptor (beta chain) is given with its context. Its target is unknown. These data originate in a study of cytotoxic CD8 clonotypes in ibrutinib-treated CLL. Broader study findings: Clonality, elevated at ibrutinib response, dropped back toward baseline at progression. Clonality at baseline surpassed age-matched healthy donors and tracked circulating CD8+ T-cell counts.

Assay used: immunoSEQ multiplex PCR; TCRdb lists only in-frame clones, some missing. The data hold about 140,000 clones, with approximately 80% observed a single time. The CDR3 totals 15 residues. Germline lookup yields CDR1 SGHAT and CDR2 FQNNGV. V gave up 5 bases and J gave up 3 bases; unmatched junction bases: 10. This chain joins TRBV11-2 and TRBJ2-7, with TRBD2 matching over 7 bases. This clonotype originated in a human donor with chronic lymphocytic leukemia. The starting material was PBMCs, obtained after 36 months of ibrutinib treatment. The CDR3, as DNA: TGTGCCAGCAGCCCGGGAGCGGGGCAAGGCTACGAGCAGTACTTC. It encodes CASSPGAGQGYEQYF.